Sequencing of this T cell receptor beta chain was carried out in a study of PD-1 blockade in classical Hodgkin lymphoma. Across the study: Patients were treated with nivolumab at 3 mg/kg, and this was given intravenously every 2 weeks.

This clone came up a few times. Other DNA sequences from this sample encode an identical CDR3 as well. Assay used: immunoSEQ multiplex PCR; TCRdb lists only in-frame clones, some missing. The data show more than 20,000 clones, with 67% seen just once and 10% to 15% held by the top ten. Germline assignment: CDR1 SEHNR and CDR2 FQNEAQ (reference sequence). There are 15 residues in the CDR3. V dropped 5 bases and J dropped 3 bases, with 13 bases sitting between them. There was relapse after autologous stem cell transplantation in every patient, and there was variation in brentuximab vedotin exposure. The chain is built from TRBV7-9 and TRBJ2-2; D is unresolved. The sample in question was peripheral blood mononuclear cells (PBMCs), obtained before the second cycle of nivolumab. The sequence derives from a human donor with classical Hodgkin lymphoma. The CDR3 DNA follows: TGTGCCAGCAGCCCCGAGGACGGTGACACCGGGGAGCTGTTTTTT. It codes for CASSPEDGDTGELFF.